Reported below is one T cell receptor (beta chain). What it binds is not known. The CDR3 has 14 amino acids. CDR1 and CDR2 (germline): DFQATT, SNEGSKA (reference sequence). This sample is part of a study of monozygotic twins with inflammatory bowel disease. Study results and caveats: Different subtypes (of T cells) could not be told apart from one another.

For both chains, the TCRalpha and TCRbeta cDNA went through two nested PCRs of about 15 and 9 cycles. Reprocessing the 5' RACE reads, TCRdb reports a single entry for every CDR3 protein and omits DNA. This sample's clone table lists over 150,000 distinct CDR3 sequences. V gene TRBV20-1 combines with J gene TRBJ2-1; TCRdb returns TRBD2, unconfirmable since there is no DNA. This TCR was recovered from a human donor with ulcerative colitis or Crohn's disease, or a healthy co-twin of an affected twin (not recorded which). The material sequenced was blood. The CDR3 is CSAYTSGATSEQFF.